One sample yielded the 2 T cell receptor delta chains listed below, sequenced in a study of gamma-delta T cells after stem cell transplantation. TCRdb reanalyzed the RT-PCR reads using CATT. The sample has over 250 delta-chain clones; roughly 6.9% are singletons. The sample was gamma-delta T cells. These TCRs come from a human donor. It is not recorded whose cells these are; they may come from a transplant donor.

In regard to this clone: The protein that TCRdb holds for this DNA derives from a much larger clone and differs from the translated DNA at residue 12, which likely indicates a read error; the protein shown here is translated from the DNA. Different DNA sequences within this sample yield the same CDR3. This chain uses TRDV2 with TRDJ1, with 9 bases identical to TRDD3. Germline V gene sequence: CDR1 GEAIGNYY, CDR2 EKD. The CDR3 loop spans 16 amino acids. The CDR3 DNA sequence: TGTGCCTGTGACGACTTAACTGGGGGACACACCGGTAAACTCATCTTT. This codes for CACDDLTGGHTGKLIF.

As concerns this clone: Only one base separates this from a far larger clonotype, so it likely reflects a read error. Other DNA sequences within the sample encode an identical CDR3. The V and J genes are TRDV2 and TRDJ1, with 12 bases that match TRDD3. This CDR3 comprises 17 residues. CDR1 and CDR2 from the germline V gene are GEAIGNYY and EKD. The CDR3 DNA reads as TGTGCCTGCGACACCGTCTCTGGGGGATACGCGACCGATAAACTCATCTTT. Encoded protein: CACDTVSGGYATDKLIF.